Listed below are T cell receptor beta chains from one sample, sequenced in a study of T cell responses to AZD1222 COVID-19 vaccine. Method: immunoSEQ multiplex PCR; TCRdb's copy keeps in-frame clones and lacks some. The data contain about 180,000 clones, roughly 94% of them singletons. The source material was peripheral blood, sampled 28 days after the second AZD1222 dose. These receptors all come from an adult who received the AZD1222 COVID-19 vaccine. CDR3s include the opening cysteine and the closing phenylalanine or tryptophan. Fields, in order: J gene, clone size, D gene, V gene, CDR3 protein, CDR3 DNA. D genes are given only for firm matches. Clone size is given for some rows only: seen once, a few or many times, or a class if the clone is expanded.

TRBJ2-2 NA TRBD2 TRBV6-6 CASSYGGAGELFF TGTGCCAGCAGTTACGGGGGGGCCGGGGAGCTGTTTTTT
TRBJ1-6 NA NA TRBV4-3 CASSLDPNSPLHF TGCGCCAGCAGCCTAGACCCTAATTCACCCCTCCACTTT
TRBJ2-2 NA NA TRBV30 CAWSVRVTGELFF TGTGCCTGGAGTGTCAGGGTCACCGGGGAGCTGTTTTTT
TRBJ2-7 NA NA TRBV18 CASSFSLITGYEQYF TGTGCCAGCTCATTCTCGCTAATCACAGGTTACGAGCAGTACTTC
TRBJ1-4 once TRBD1 TRBV9 CASSAHRGLNEKLFF TGTGCCAGCAGCGCCCACAGGGGCCTTAATGAAAAACTGTTTTTT
TRBJ1-5 NA TRBD1 TRBV2 CASRKQGAGNQPQHF TGTGCCAGCAGAAAACAGGGGGCTGGCAATCAGCCCCAGCATTTT
TRBJ2-3 NA TRBD2 TRBV3-1/TRBV3-2 CASSLRTSGAYTDTQYF TGTGCCAGCAGCCTTCGGACTAGCGGGGCCTACACAGATACGCAGTATTTT
TRBJ2-2 NA TRBD2 TRBV27 CASTTGLSTGELFF TGTGCCAGCACCACGGGACTAAGCACCGGGGAGCTGTTTTTT
TRBJ1-1 NA NA TRBV30 CAWRRGSGVEDTEAFF TGTGCCTGGAGGAGGGGGTCTGGGGTTGAGGACACTGAAGCTTTCTTT
TRBJ1-5 few NA TRBV2 CASSGQGDNQPQHF TGTGCCAGCAGTGGGCAGGGAGACAATCAGCCCCAGCATTTT
TRBJ1-1 NA TRBD1 TRBV7-2 CASSPIPNRGTEAFF TGTGCCAGCAGCCCTATACCTAACAGGGGCACTGAAGCTTTCTTT
TRBJ1-4 NA NA TRBV5-1 CASSLGPGGEKLFF TGCGCCAGCAGCTTGGGGCCGGGTGGGGAAAAACTGTTTTTT
TRBJ2-3 NA TRBD2 TRBV2 CASRYLSGGYSTDTQYF TGTGCCAGCCGATACCTTAGCGGGGGGTATAGCACAGATACGCAGTATTTT
TRBJ2-7 once NA TRBV14 CASSQDLTQSGYF TGTGCCAGCAGCCAAGATTTAACCCAGTCCGGGTACTTC
TRBJ1-2 NA NA TRBV24-1 CATSDFRQNYGYTF TGTGCCACCAGTGATTTTAGACAAAACTATGGCTACACCTTC
TRBJ1-5 NA NA TRBV27 CATGWDQPQHF TGTGCCACCGGGTGGGATCAGCCCCAGCATTTT
TRBJ2-1 NA TRBD2 TRBV6-5 CASSQAGLAFNEQFF TGTGCCAGCAGCCAAGCGGGACTAGCCTTCAATGAGCAGTTCTTC
TRBJ2-1 NA TRBD2 TRBV13 CASSFSGLAGDNEQFF TGTGCCAGCAGCTTTTCCGGTCTAGCGGGGGACAATGAGCAGTTCTTC
TRBJ2-2 NA NA TRBV28 CASSLSTRAGELFF TGTGCCAGCAGTTTATCCACGAGGGCCGGGGAGCTGTTTTTT
TRBJ1-2 NA NA TRBV6-5 CASQASYGYTF TGTGCCAGCCAGGCCTCCTATGGCTACACCTTC
TRBJ1-2 NA NA TRBV28 CASSFGQINYGYTF TGTGCCAGCAGTTTCGGACAGATTAACTATGGCTACACCTTC
TRBJ2-1 NA NA TRBV7-3 CASSLKPNNEQFF TGTGCCAGCAGCTTAAAACCGAACAATGAGCAGTTCTTC
TRBJ2-4 NA NA TRBV5-1 CASSGRDGKNIQYF TGCGCCAGCAGTGGAAGGGACGGGAAAAACATTCAGTACTTC
TRBJ2-1 NA NA TRBV7-9 CASTLFPVHYNEQFF TGTGCCAGCACCTTGTTCCCGGTCCACTACAATGAGCAGTTCTTC
TRBJ1-5 NA NA TRBV11-2 CASSTEGFSPQHF TGTGCCAGCAGCACGGAGGGGTTTTCGCCCCAGCATTTT
TRBJ2-5 NA TRBD2 TRBV20-1 CSASISGGAGETQYF TGCAGTGCTAGTATAAGCGGGGGGGCCGGGGAGACCCAGTACTTC
TRBJ1-1 NA NA TRBV7-9 CASSLSHRRTEAFF TGTGCCAGCAGCTTAAGTCACAGGAGAACTGAAGCTTTCTTT
TRBJ2-4 once TRBD1 TRBV5-1 CASSSRTGSKNIQYF TGCGCCAGCAGCTCAAGGACAGGCTCCAAAAACATTCAGTACTTC
TRBJ1-3 NA NA TRBV7-2 CASSLDQSGNTIYF TGTGCCAGCAGCTTAGACCAGAGTGGAAACACCATATATTTT
TRBJ1-6 NA NA TRBV3-1/TRBV3-2 CASSQVLGVQGRSPLHF TGTGCCAGCAGCCAAGTTTTGGGGGTGCAGGGGAGGTCACCCCTCCACTTT
TRBJ2-7 NA TRBD2 TRBV5-1 CASSLEASGGTYF TGCGCCAGCAGCTTGGAGGCTAGCGGGGGGACGTACTTC